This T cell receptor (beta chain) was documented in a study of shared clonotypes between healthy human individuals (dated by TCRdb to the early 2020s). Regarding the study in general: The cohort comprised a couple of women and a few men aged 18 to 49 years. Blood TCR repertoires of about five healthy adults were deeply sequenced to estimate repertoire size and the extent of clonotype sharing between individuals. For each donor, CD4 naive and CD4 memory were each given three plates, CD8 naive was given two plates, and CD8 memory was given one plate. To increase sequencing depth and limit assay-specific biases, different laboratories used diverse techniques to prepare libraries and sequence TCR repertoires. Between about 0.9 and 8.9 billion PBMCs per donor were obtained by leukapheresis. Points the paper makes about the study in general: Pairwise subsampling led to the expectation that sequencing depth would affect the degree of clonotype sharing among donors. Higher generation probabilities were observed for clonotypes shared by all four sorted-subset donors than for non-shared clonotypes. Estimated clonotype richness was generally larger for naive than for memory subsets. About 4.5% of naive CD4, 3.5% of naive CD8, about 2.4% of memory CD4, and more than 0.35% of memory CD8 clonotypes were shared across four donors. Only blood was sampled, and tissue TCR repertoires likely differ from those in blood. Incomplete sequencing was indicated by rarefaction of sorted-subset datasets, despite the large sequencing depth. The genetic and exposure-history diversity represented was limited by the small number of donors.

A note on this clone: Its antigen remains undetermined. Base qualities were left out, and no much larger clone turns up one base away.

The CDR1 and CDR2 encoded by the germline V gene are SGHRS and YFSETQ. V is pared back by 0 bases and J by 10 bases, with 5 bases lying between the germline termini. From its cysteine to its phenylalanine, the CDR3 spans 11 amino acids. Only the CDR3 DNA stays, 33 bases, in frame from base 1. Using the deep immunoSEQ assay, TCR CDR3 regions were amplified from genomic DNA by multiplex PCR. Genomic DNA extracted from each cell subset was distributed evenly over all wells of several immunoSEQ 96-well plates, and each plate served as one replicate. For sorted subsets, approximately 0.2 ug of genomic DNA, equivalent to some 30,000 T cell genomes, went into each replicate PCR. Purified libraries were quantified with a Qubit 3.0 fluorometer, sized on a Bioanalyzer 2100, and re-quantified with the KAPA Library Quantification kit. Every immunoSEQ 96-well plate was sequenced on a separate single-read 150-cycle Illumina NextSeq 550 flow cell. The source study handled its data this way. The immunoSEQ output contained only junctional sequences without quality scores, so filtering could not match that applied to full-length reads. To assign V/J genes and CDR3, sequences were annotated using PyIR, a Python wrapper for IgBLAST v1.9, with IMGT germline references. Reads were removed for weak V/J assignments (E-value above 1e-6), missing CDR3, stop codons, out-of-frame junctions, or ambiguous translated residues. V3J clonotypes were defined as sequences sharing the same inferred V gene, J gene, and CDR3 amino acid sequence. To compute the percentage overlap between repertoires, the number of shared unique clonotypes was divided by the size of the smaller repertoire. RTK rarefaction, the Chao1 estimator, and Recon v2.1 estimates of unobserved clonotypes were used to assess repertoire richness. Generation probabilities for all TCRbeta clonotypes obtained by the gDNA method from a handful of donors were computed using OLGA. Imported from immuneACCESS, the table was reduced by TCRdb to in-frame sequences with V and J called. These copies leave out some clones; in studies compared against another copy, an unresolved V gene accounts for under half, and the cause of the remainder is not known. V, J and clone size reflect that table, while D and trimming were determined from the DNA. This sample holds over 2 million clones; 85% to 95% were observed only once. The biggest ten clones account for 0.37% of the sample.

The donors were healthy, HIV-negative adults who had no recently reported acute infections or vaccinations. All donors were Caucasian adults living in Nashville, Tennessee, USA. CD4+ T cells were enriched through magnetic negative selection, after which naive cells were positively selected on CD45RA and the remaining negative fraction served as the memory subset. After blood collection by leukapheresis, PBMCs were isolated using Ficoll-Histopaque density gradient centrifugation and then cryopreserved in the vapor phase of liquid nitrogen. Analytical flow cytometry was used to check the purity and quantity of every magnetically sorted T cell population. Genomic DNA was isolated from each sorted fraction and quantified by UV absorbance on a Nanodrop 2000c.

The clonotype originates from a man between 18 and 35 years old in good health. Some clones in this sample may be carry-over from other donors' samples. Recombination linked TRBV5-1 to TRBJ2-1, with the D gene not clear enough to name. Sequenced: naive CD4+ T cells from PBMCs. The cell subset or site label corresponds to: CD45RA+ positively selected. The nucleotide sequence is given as TGCGCCAGCAGCTTGGTCCTAGAGCAGTTCTTC. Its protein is CASSLVLEQFF. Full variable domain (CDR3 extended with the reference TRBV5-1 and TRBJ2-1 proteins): KAGVTQTPRYLIKTRGQQVTLSCSPISGHRSVSWYQQTPGQGLQFLFEYFSETQRNKGNFPGRFSGRQFSNSRSEMNVSTLELGDSALYLCASSLVLEQFFGPGTRLTVL.